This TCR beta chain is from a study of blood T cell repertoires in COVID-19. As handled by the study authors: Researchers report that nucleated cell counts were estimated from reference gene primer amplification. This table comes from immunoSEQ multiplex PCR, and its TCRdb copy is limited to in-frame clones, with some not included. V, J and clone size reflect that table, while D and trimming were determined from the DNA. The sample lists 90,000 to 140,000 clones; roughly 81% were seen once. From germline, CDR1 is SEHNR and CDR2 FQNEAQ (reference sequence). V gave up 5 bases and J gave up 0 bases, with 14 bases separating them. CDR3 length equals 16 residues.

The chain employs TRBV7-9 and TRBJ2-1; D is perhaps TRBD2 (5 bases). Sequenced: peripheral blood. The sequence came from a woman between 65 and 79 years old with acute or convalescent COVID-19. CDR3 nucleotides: TGTGCCAGCAGCCCCCTCCTAGGGAGCTCCTACAATGAGCAGTTCTTC. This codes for CASSPLLGSSYNEQFF.